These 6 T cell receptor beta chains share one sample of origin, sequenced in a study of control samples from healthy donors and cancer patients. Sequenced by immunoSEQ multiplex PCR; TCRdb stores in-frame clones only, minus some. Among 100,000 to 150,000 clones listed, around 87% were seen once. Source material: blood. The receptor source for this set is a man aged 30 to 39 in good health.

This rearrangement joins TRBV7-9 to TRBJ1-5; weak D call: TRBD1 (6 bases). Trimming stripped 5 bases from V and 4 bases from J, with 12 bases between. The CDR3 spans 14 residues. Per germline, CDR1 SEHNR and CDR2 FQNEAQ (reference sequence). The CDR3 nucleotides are TGTGCCAGCAGCCGAGGAGGGGGGAATCAGCCCCAGCATTTT. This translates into CASSRGGGNQPQHF.

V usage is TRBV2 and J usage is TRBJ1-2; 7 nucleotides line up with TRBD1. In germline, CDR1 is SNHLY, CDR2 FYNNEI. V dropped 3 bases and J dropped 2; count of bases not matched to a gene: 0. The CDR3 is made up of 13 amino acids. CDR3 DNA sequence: TGTGCCAGCAGTGACAGGGGGAACTATGGCTACACCTTC. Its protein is CASSDRGNYGYTF.

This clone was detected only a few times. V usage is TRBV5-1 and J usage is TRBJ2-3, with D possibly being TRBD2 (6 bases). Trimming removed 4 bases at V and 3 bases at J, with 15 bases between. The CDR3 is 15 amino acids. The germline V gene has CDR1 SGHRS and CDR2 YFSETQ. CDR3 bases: TGCGCCAGCAGCGCCCTAGCGACGGGGACAGATACGCAGTATTTT. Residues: CASSALATGTDTQYF.

CDR3 region: CASSQEVQGSPEAFF. CDR3 bases: TGTGCCAGCAGCCAAGAAGTTCAGGGGAGTCCTGAAGCTTTCTTT. The J gene is TRBJ1-1, the V gene TRBV4-2, with TRBD1 as a possible D gene (6 bases). The germline V and J ends were trimmed by 0 bases and 6 bases, with 14 bases remaining between them. Per the germline V gene, CDR1 is LGHNA and CDR2 is YNFKEQ. The CDR3 has 15 amino acids.

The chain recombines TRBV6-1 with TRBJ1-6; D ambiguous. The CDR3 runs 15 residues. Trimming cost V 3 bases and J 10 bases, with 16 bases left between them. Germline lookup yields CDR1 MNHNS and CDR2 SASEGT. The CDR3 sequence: CASSDQMGYGSPLHF. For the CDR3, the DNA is TGTGCCAGCAGTGATCAGATGGGCTATGGATCACCCCTCCACTTT.

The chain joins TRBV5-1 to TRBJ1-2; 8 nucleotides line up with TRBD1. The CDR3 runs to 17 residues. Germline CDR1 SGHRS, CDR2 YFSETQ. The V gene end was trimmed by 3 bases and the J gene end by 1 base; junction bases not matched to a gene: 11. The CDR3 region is CASSSDREGGYNYGYTF. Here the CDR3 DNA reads TGCGCCAGCAGCTCGGACAGGGAAGGGGGTTATAACTATGGCTACACCTTC.